The rows below give T cell receptor beta chains drawn from one sample of a study of regulatory dendritic cells for organ transplantation. Profiling relied on immunoSEQ multiplex PCR, and the TCRdb table lists in-frame clones only, not all of them. The data show approximately 10,000 clones, with roughly 70% seen just once and about 2.6% held by the top ten. These receptors' targets are unknown. The material sequenced was memory CD4+ T cells from blood cultured with regulatory dendritic cells. These receptors originate from a human donor in good health. Both conserved end residues are trimmed from each CDR3.

TRBJ2-3	TRBV4-2	ASSLTYGTQAKHTDTQY
TRBJ2-2	TRBV23-1	ATQRGPIIAGELF
TRBJ2-5	TRBV10-3	AISEGPNQETQY
TRBJ1-1	TRBV15	ATSAGVRSTEAF
TRBJ1-5	TRBV7-2	ASSFSNAGFYPQH
TRBJ1-1	TRBV2	ASRATANTEAF
TRBJ1-1	TRBV7-9	ASSQGGFTEAF
TRBJ1-2	TRBV9	ASSENGGTYTSNYGYT
TRBJ1-2	TRBV25-1	ASSELGRGYT
TRBJ2-7	TRBV19	ASSKQGTSSYEQY
TRBJ1-1	TRBV28	ASSSEDRVTEAF
TRBJ2-7	TRBV7-3	ASSLDGGPSYEQY
TRBJ2-2	TRBV7-8	ASSLERSTGELF
TRBJ2-1	TRBV5-8	ASSLGWGQSSYNEQF
TRBJ1-5	TRBV7-8	ASSKTGEGSNQPQH
TRBJ1-2	TRBV5-6	ASSLAQGRNYGYT
TRBJ2-5	TRBV5-6	ASSSASGDRETQY
TRBJ2-2	TRBV2	ASSEGTGGRGELF
TRBJ1-6	TRBV11-3	ASSFAGQDSPLH
TRBJ1-4	TRBV6-1	ASITGGFNEKLF
TRBJ2-2	TRBV7-3	ASSLTPGTANTGELF
TRBJ1-6	TRBV5-8	ASSYRDSPLH
TRBJ2-5	TRBV5-6	ASSPLNAGGQTQY
TRBJ1-1	TRBV6-5	ASGITQENTEAF
TRBJ1-1	TRBV7-6	ASSFLDRGNTEAF
TRBJ2-3	TRBV7-2	ASSRNGRGSTDTQY
TRBJ2-3	TRBV5-1	ASLPGLTTDTQY
TRBJ1-5	TRBV5-5	ASSPAGDQPQH
TRBJ2-1	TRBV4-2	ASSQGGDLFSYNEQF
TRBJ1-5	TRBV18	ASSPQGQGAAQPQH
TRBJ1-2	TRBV5-6	ASSFPQGVYYGYT
TRBJ1-5	TRBV16	ASSQSGQVNQPQH
TRBJ1-2	TRBV7-2	ASSIHWTSAGYT
TRBJ2-7	TRBV7-2	ASSKGTVVYEQY
TRBJ2-1	TRBV9	ASSSGGGPYNEQF
TRBJ2-3	TRBV6-6	ASSQVRGTDTQY
TRBJ1-3	TRBV6-1	ASSLLGLSGNTIY
TRBJ2-4	TRBV5-1	ASSKGEQGIQY
TRBJ2-4	TRBV7-9	ASSSTGGAKNIQY
TRBJ2-2	TRBV5-4	ASSTVAGQPGELF
TRBJ2-2	TRBV6-5	ASRDMSWNTGELF